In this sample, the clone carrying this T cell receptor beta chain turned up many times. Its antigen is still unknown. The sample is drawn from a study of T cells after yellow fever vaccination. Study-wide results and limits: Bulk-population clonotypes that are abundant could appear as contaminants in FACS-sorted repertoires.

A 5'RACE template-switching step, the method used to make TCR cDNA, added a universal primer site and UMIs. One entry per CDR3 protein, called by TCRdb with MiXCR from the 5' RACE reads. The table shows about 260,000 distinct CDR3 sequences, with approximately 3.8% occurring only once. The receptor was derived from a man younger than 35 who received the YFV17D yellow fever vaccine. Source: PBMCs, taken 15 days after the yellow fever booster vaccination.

In DNA, the CDR3 is TGTGCCAGCAGCCCCCTAGCGGGGGGCGCAGATACGCAGTATTTT. Translated, it gives CASSPLAGGADTQYF. This chain connects TRBV7-3 to TRBJ2-3; 11 nucleotides align to TRBD2. V shed 5 bases, J shed 4 bases, and the junction held 5 bases outside the gene matches. The CDR3 covers 15 residues. Germline CDR1 and CDR2: SGHTA and FQGTGA.